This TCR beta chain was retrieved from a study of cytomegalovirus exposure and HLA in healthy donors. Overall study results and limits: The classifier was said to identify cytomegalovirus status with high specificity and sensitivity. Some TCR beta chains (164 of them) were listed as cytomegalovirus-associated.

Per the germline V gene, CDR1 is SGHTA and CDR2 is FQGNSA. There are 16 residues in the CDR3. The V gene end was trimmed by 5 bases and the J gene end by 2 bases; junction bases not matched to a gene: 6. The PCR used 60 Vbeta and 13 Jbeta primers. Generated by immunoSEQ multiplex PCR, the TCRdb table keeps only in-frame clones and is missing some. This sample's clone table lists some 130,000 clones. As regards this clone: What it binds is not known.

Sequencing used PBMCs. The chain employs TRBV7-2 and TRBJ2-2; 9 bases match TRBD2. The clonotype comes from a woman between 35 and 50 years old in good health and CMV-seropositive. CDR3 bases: TGTGCCAGCAGCCAATGGACTAGCGCCAACACCGGGGAGCTGTTTTTT. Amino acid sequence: CASSQWTSANTGELFF.